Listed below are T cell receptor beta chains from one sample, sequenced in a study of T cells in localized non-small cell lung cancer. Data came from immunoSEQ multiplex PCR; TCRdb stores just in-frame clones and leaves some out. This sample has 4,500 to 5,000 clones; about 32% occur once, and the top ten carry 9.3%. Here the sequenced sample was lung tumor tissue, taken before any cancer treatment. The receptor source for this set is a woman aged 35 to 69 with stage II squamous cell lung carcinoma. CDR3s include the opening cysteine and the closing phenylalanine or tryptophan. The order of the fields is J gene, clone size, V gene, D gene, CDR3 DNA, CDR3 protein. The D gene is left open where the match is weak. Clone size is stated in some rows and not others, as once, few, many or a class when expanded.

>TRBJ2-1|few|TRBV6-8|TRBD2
TGTGCCATCACTCCTAGCGGGAGGGCCTACAATGAGCAGTTCTTC
CAITPSGRAYNEQFF
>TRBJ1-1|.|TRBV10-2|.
TGCGCCAGCAAACGTACAGGGAGCGGGATGAACACTGAAGCTTTCTTT
CASKRTGSGMNTEAFF
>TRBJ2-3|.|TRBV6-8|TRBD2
TGTGCCAGCAGTTTCCCCTCAGCAATAGCGGGAACAGATACGCAGTATTTT
CASSFPSAIAGTDTQYF
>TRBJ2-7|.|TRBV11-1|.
TGTGCCAGCAGCTTAGGAAAAACTAGAACCGAGCAGTACTTC
CASSLGKTRTEQYF
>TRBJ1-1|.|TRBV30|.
TGTGCCTGGAGTGGGCCCACAATGAACACTGAAGCTTTCTTT
CAWSGPTMNTEAFF
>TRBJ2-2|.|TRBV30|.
TGTGCCTGGAGGGGGAGTGCGGAGACCGGGGAGCTGTTTTTT
CAWRGSAETGELFF
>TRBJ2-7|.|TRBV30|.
TGTGCCTTTAGCGGAGGACCCTACGAGCAGTACTTC
CAFSGGPYEQYF
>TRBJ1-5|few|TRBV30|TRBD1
TGTGCCTGGAGTCCACCGGACAGGGGGGTTCAGCCCCAGCATTTT
CAWSPPDRGVQPQHF
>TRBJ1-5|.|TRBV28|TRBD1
TGTGCCAGCAGTTTAATAGGGACAGGGGTGGCTAGGGGCAATCAGCCCCAGCATTTT
CASSLIGTGVARGNQPQHF
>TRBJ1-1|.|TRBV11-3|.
TGTGCCAGCAGCCAAAAAGGGTACGGGACAACGAACACTGAAGCTTTCTTT
CASSQKGYGTTNTEAFF
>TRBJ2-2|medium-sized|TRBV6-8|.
TGTGCCAGCAGTTACTATACCGGCACCGGGGAGCTGTTTTTT
CASSYYTGTGELFF
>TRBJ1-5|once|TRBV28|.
TGTGCCAGCAGTCAAAGCCGGGCGGAGCCCCAGCATTTT
CASSQSRAEPQHF
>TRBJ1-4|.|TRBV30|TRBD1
TGTGCCTGGAGTGCCCGAAGGACAGGGGAAAAACTGTTTTTT
CAWSARRTGEKLFF
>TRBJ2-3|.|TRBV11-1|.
TGTGCCAGCAGCCAGTCTAGCGGCACAGATACGCAGTATTTT
CASSQSSGTDTQYF
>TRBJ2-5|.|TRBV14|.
TGTGCCAGCAGCCAAGTACGGGGTCCCCAAGAGACCCAGTACTTC
CASSQVRGPQETQYF
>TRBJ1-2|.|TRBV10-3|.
TGTGCCAGTCGGGACGGAAACTATGGCTACACCTTC
CASRDGNYGYTF
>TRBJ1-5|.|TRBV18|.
TGTGCCAGCTCACCAGGGTCCGGCAGTCAGCCCCAGCATTTT
CASSPGSGSQPQHF
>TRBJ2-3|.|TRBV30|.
TGTGCCTGGAGTGTACTGCCACCTACTAGCACAGATACGCAGTATTTT
CAWSVLPPTSTDTQYF
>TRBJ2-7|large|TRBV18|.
TGTGCCAGCTCACCCTATGGCCAGCCCTACTACGAGCAGTACTTC
CASSPYGQPYYEQYF
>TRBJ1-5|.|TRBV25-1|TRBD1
TGTGCCAGCAGCCTTACAGGGGCCAATCAGCCCCAGCATTTT
CASSLTGANQPQHF
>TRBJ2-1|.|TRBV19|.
TGTGCCAGTAATGCAGGGGCGGTCTACAATGAGCAGTTCTTC
CASNAGAVYNEQFF
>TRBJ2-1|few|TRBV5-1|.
TGCGCCAGCAGCTTGATGCCTAGCGCCGACAATGAGCAGTTCTTC
CASSLMPSADNEQFF
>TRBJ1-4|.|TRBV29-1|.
TGCAGCGTGTTGACAGATACAACTAATGAAAAACTGTTTTTT
CSVLTDTTNEKLFF
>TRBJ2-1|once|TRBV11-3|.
TGTGCCAGCAGCTTCGGACAGCGGCCGAAGAATGAGCAGTTCTTC
CASSFGQRPKNEQFF
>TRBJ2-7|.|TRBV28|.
TGTGCCAGCAGTGCGACAGGGAGGAACTACGAGCAGTACTTC
CASSATGRNYEQYF
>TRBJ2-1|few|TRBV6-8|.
TGTGCCAGCAGTTACTCTGAGGAGAGCTCCTACAATGAGCAGTTCTTC
CASSYSEESSYNEQFF
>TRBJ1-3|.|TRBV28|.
TGTGCCAGCAGTCCGTTCTCTGGAAACACCATATATTTT
CASSPFSGNTIYF